This is a list of T cell receptor beta chains from one sample in a study of cytomegalovirus exposure and HLA in healthy donors. Assay used: immunoSEQ multiplex PCR; TCRdb lists only in-frame clones, some missing. The sample lists around 190,000 clones, 85% seen once, with 15% to 20% in the top ten. Sequencing used PBMCs. The receptors shown here come from a man aged 18 to 29 in good health and CMV-seropositive. Each CDR3 is given with its conserved first and last residue. A D gene is named only where the DNA matches it firmly. Rows give clone size only sometimes, using once, few, many, or a class for an expanded clone.

cdr3_aa | cdr3_nt | d_call | j_call | v_call | clone_size
CASSHVQTDGYTF | TGTGCCAGCAGTCACGTTCAGACAGATGGCTACACCTTC | . | TRBJ1-2 | TRBV6-6 | .
CAWSVRNTPWEQYF | TGTGCCTGGAGTGTAAGAAACACCCCCTGGGAGCAGTACTTC | . | TRBJ2-7 | TRBV30 | once
CASSPRQNTEAFF | TGTGCCAGCAGCCCCCGACAGAACACTGAAGCTTTCTTT | . | TRBJ1-1 | TRBV27 | few
CASLPRAGELFF | TGTGCCAGCCTCCCCAGGGCCGGGGAGCTGTTTTTT | . | TRBJ2-2 | TRBV6-1 | .
CASTLAGGPWETQYF | TGTGCCAGCACTTTAGCGGGAGGGCCTTGGGAGACCCAGTACTTC | TRBD2 | TRBJ2-5 | TRBV6-1 | once
CASSFRTGSSYEQYF | TGCGCCAGCAGCTTCCGGACAGGGAGCTCCTACGAGCAGTACTTC | TRBD1 | TRBJ2-7 | TRBV5-1 | .
CASSLDGTGVPYEQYF | TGTGCCAGCAGCTTAGATGGGACAGGGGTCCCCTACGAGCAGTACTTC | TRBD1 | TRBJ2-7 | TRBV7-2 | .
CASSTLGQGNNQPQHF | TGTGCCAGCAGTACACTGGGACAGGGGAACAATCAGCCCCAGCATTTT | TRBD1 | TRBJ1-5 | TRBV28 | .
CSAGDSYEQYF | TGCAGTGCTGGAGACAGCTACGAGCAGTACTTC | . | TRBJ2-7 | TRBV20-1 | .
CASSPRLAGPDNEQFF | TGTGCCAGCAGCCCCCGACTAGCGGGGCCGGACAATGAGCAGTTCTTC | TRBD2 | TRBJ2-1 | TRBV7-6 | .
CASSIPGMETQYF | TGTGCCAGTAGTATCCCAGGGATGGAGACCCAGTACTTC | . | TRBJ2-5 | TRBV19 | .
CASGYSREEKLFF | TGTGCCAGCGGCTATAGCCGCGAGGAAAAACTGTTTTTT | . | TRBJ1-4 | TRBV7-9 | .
CASSKDRGHYEQYF | TGTGCCAGCAGTAAGGACAGGGGGCACTACGAGCAGTACTTC | TRBD1 | TRBJ2-7 | TRBV2 | .
CASSLNGQSYEQYF | TGTGCCAGCAGCCTCAACGGACAGTCCTACGAGCAGTACTTC | . | TRBJ2-7 | TRBV7-9 | .
CASSFAPGGHMNTEAFF | TGCGCCAGCAGCTTCGCGCCAGGGGGCCACATGAACACTGAAGCTTTCTTT | TRBD1 | TRBJ1-1 | TRBV5-1 | .
CASSPARLLERSDEQFF | TGTGCCAGCAGCCCGGCCCGACTACTTGAACGATCCGATGAGCAGTTCTTC | . | TRBJ2-1 | TRBV5-4 | few
CASSQDTAGGPYGYTF | TGCGCCAGCAGCCAAGACACGGCCGGAGGGCCTTATGGCTACACCTTC | . | TRBJ1-2 | TRBV4-1 | .
CASSVPSDGSGGSGANVLTF | TGTGCCAGCAGTGTCCCCTCCGACGGGTCAGGGGGCTCTGGGGCCAACGTCCTGACTTTC | TRBD1 | TRBJ2-6 | TRBV6-1 | .
CAGLLAGGTDTQYF | TGTGCCGGCCTCCTAGCGGGGGGAACAGATACGCAGTATTTT | TRBD2 | TRBJ2-3 | TRBV30 | .
CASSPVPGTGPYEQYF | TGCGCCAGCAGCCCGGTACCCGGGACAGGCCCCTACGAGCAGTACTTC | TRBD1 | TRBJ2-7 | TRBV4-1 | few
CASIRYQGDRTDTQYF | TGTGCCAGCATCCGGTACCAGGGGGATCGAACAGATACGCAGTATTTT | TRBD1 | TRBJ2-3 | TRBV28 | .
CASSPGAVDEQYF | TGTGCCAGCAGCCCCGGAGCTGTCGACGAGCAGTACTTC | . | TRBJ2-7 | TRBV7-9 | .
CATSRGDSSGSQETQYF | TGTGCCACCAGCAGGGGGGACTCTAGCGGGTCCCAAGAGACCCAGTACTTC | TRBD2 | TRBJ2-5 | TRBV15 | once
CASSRTSVSRETQYF | TGTGCCAGCAGCCGGACTAGCGTCAGCCGAGAGACCCAGTACTTC | TRBD2 | TRBJ2-5 | TRBV6-1 | .
CSANGGTYEQYF | TGCAGCGCCAACGGAGGCACCTACGAGCAGTACTTC | . | TRBJ2-7 | TRBV29-1 | once
CASMARGVFKQYF | TGTGCCAGCATGGCCAGGGGAGTGTTTAAGCAGTACTTC | . | TRBJ2-7 | TRBV6-1 | .
CASRTSADTQYF | TGTGCCAGCAGGACTAGCGCAGATACGCAGTATTTT | TRBD2 | TRBJ2-3 | TRBV2 | .
CASSYWTGGKAGGANVLTF | TGTGCCAGCAGTTACTGGACAGGGGGGAAAGCGGGTGGGGCCAACGTCCTGACTTTC | TRBD1 | TRBJ2-6 | TRBV27 | .
CASSLSPFRGTDTQYF | TGTGCCAGCAGTTTATCCCCCTTCAGGGGAACAGATACGCAGTATTTT | . | TRBJ2-3 | TRBV27 | .
CASSQVVAGGRDEQFF | TGCGCCAGCAGCCAAGTCGTAGCGGGAGGGCGGGATGAGCAGTTCTTC | TRBD2 | TRBJ2-1 | TRBV4-1 | .
CASSLAQVLGNTIYF | TGTGCCAGCAGCTTAGCCCAGGTCCTTGGAAACACCATATATTTT | . | TRBJ1-3 | TRBV7-9 | .
CASSYRGESNQPQHF | TGTGCCAGCAGTTACAGGGGTGAGAGCAATCAGCCCCAGCATTTT | . | TRBJ1-5 | TRBV6-5 | .
CSVVDEDGYTF | TGCAGCGTCGTAGATGAGGATGGCTACACCTTC | . | TRBJ1-2 | TRBV29-1 | .
CASSLGGTTGELFF | TGTGCCAGCAGCTTAGGTGGGACTACCGGGGAGCTGTTTTTT | . | TRBJ2-2 | TRBV11-2 | few
CAWSVLRGSNEKLFF | TGTGCCTGGAGTGTACTAAGGGGATCTAATGAAAAACTGTTTTTT | . | TRBJ1-4 | TRBV30 | .
CASSWTGSGELFF | TGTGCCAGCAGCTGGACAGGTTCCGGGGAGCTGTTTTTT | TRBD1 | TRBJ2-2 | TRBV7-3 | .
CASSEKEVWTGGYNEQFF | TGTGCCAGCAGTGAAAAAGAAGTCTGGACAGGGGGCTACAATGAGCAGTTCTTC | TRBD1 | TRBJ2-1 | TRBV25-1 | .
CASSEGTGDRGYTF | TGCGCCAGCAGTGAGGGGACGGGGGACCGAGGCTACACCTTC | . | TRBJ1-2 | TRBV10-2 | once
CATSVDKYTEAFF | TGTGCCACCTCAGTGGACAAATACACTGAAGCTTTCTTT | . | TRBJ1-1 | TRBV15 | .